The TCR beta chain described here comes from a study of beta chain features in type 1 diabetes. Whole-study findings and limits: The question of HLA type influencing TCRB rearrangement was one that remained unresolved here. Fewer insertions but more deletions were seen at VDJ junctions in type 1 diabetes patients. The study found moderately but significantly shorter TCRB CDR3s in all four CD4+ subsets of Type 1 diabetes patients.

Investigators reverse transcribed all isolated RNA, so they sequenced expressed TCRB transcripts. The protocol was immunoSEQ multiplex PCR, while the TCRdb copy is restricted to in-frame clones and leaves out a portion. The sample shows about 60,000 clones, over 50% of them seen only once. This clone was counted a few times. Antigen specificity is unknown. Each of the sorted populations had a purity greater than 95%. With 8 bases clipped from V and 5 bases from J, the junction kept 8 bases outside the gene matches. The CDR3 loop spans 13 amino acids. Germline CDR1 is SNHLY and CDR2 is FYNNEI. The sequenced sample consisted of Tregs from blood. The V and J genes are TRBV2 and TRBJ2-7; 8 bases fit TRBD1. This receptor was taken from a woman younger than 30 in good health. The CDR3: CASVWTGYDEQYF. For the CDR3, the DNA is TGTGCCAGCGTATGGACAGGGTACGACGAGCAGTACTTC.